The clone carrying this TCR beta chain was recorded only once. The sample is drawn from a study of cytomegalovirus exposure and HLA in healthy donors. PCR involved 60 Vbeta and 13 Jbeta primers. Some clones are missing from TCRdb's copy, which holds only in-frame ones; the method was immunoSEQ multiplex PCR. This sample has about 120,000 clones, with roughly two thirds found just once. Germline V gene lookup returns CDR1 SQVTM and CDR2 ANQGSEA. Trimming stripped 4 bases from V and 0 bases from J, with 12 bases between. The CDR3 contains 14 residues. The chain couples TRBV29-1 to TRBJ1-2, with a possible D match to TRBD1 (6 bases). Material for sequencing was PBMCs. The receptor's source is a man younger than 40 in good health and CMV-seropositive. CDR3 protein: CSVGPDRTNYGYTF. The CDR3 DNA reads TGCAGCGTTGGGCCCGACAGGACTAACTATGGCTACACCTTC.